These 3 T cell receptor beta chains originate from one sample sequenced in a study of shared clonotypes between healthy human individuals. TCRdb keeps only in-frame clones here, not all; method: immunoSEQ multiplex PCR. The table has 800,000 to 1,200,000 clones, around 82% seen once. Sequenced: memory CD4+ T cells from PBMCs. Subset meaning: CD45RA-negative fraction. The receptors stem from a man aged 18 to 29 in good health. Some clones in this sample may be carry-over from other donors' samples.

This clone was seen once. V gene TRBV5-4 combines with J gene TRBJ2-3; 11 bases are a match to TRBD2. The CDR3 totals 16 residues. With 1 base clipped from V and 6 bases from J, the junction kept 7 bases outside the gene matches. The germline V gene has CDR1 SGHNT and CDR2 YYREEE (reference sequence). The CDR3 reads CASSLRILAGEDTQYF. CDR3 coding DNA: TGTGCCAGCAGCTTGAGAATACTAGCGGGAGAGGATACGCAGTATTTT.

This chain uses TRBV19 with TRBJ1-3, with no clear D. V was shortened by 8 bases and J by 0 bases, with 11 bases between the two germline ends. The CDR3 loop spans 14 amino acids. Germline CDR1 LNHDA, CDR2 SQIVND (reference sequence). CDR3 residues: CASSIQSSGNTIYF. CDR3 coding DNA: TGTGCCAGTTCCATCCAGAGCTCTGGAAACACCATATATTTT.

The sample holds one count of this clone. V and J are TRBV6-1 and TRBJ1-4; possibly TRBD1 for D (6 bases). Trimming took off 3 bases at V and 3 bases at J, with 11 bases between the two ends. The CDR3 is made up of 15 amino acids. Germline V gene sequence: CDR1 MNHNS, CDR2 SASEGT. CDR3 amino acids: CASSDHRVSNEKLFF. DNA for the CDR3: TGTGCCAGCAGTGATCACAGGGTATCTAATGAAAAACTGTTTTTT.